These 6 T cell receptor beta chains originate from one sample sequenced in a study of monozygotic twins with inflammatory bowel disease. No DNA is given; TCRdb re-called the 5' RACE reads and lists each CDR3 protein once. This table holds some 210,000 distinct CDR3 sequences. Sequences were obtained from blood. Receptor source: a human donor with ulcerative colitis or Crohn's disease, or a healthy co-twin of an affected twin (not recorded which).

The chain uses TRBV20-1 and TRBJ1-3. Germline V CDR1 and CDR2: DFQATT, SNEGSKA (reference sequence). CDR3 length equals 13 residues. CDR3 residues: CSAGRKAGNTIYF.

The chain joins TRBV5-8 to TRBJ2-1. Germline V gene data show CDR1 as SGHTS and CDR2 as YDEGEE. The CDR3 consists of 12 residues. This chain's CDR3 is CATSGSGNEQFF.

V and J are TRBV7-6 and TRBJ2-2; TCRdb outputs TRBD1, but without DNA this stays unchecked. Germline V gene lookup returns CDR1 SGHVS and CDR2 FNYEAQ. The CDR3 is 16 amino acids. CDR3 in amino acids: CASSPPRGRGTGELFF.

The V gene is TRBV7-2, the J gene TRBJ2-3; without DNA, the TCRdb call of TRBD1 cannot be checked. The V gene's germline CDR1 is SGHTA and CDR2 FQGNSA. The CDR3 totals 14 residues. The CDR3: CASSLNGGPDTQYF.

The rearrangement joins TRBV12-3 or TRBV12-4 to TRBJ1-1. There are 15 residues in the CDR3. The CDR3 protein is CASSLGGWVHTEAFF.

CDR3 in amino acids: CATSRDVQGQPQHF. This sequence joins TRBV15 and TRBJ1-5; TCRdb calls TRBD1, which cannot be checked without DNA. CDR1 and CDR2 from the germline V gene are LNHNV and YYDKDF (reference sequence). There are 14 residues in the CDR3.